This record looks at one TCR beta chain sequence and its context. Its target is unknown. The data are from a study of T cells in Graves' hyperthyroidism and ophthalmopathy. General study results and limits: Most expanded thyroid clonotypes above 0.001 recurred in blood.

This CDR3 has 13 amino acids. V was clipped by 5 bases and J by 6 bases; unmatched bases: 9. The germline V gene has CDR1 DFQATT and CDR2 SNEGSKA (reference sequence). From RNA transcripts, TCR beta CDR3 regions were amplified. RT-PCR in the first round (using the HTBI primer set) targeted the TCR CDR3. TCRdb used MiXCR to reprocess the multiplex PCR reads, holding one entry per CDR3 protein. The sample has more than 550,000 distinct CDR3 sequences; 45% are singletons. The clonotype comes from an adult man with Graves' disease, either hyperthyroidism or ophthalmopathy (not recorded which). Sequencing was performed on peripheral blood or thyroid tissue (not recorded which). V gene TRBV20-1 combines with J gene TRBJ2-7, with 8 bases identical to TRBD2. The CDR3 bases are TGCAGTGCTGGGGAACCGGGAGGGTTCGAGCAGTACTTC. It codes for CSAGEPGGFEQYF.